These T cell receptor beta chains were read from a single sample in a study of blood T cells in healthy people across ages. From the 5' RACE reads, TCRdb called clonotypes with MiXCR, one entry per CDR3 protein. The data contain around 1,000,000 distinct CDR3 sequences, more than 30% of them singletons. Sequencing input: blood. The receptor set was obtained from a young man in good health. The CDR3 runs from the conserved cysteine through the conserved F or W. D genes are given only for firm matches. Clone size is not always given. Where it is, it says once, few, many or a class for expanded clones.

J: TRBJ2-5
D: .
size: .
V: TRBV7-2
CDR3: CASSLVTQNQETQYF
DNA: TGTGCCAGCAGCTTAGTAACACAAAACCAAGAGACCCAGTACTTC

J: TRBJ1-2
D: .
size: .
V: TRBV7-9
CDR3: CASSLDGRAGYTF
DNA: TGTGCCAGCAGCTTAGACGGCAGGGCTGGCTACACCTTC

J: TRBJ1-2
D: TRBD1
size: .
V: TRBV28
CDR3: CASSVSDGTGENYGYTF
DNA: TGTGCCAGCAGTGTTTCTGACGGGACAGGGGAAAACTATGGCTACACCTTC

J: TRBJ2-7
D: TRBD2
size: many
V: TRBV7-9
CDR3: CASSQRTSGYEQYF
DNA: TGTGCCAGCAGCCAACGGACTAGCGGCTACGAGCAGTACTTC

J: TRBJ2-1
D: TRBD2
size: once
V: TRBV20-1
CDR3: CSARGGAGVYEQFF
DNA: TGCAGTGCTAGAGGAGGAGCGGGAGTGTATGAGCAGTTCTTC

J: TRBJ2-3
D: TRBD1
size: few
V: TRBV9
CDR3: CASSANGDSSTDTQYF
DNA: TGTGCCAGCAGTGCCAATGGGGACAGTAGCACAGATACGCAGTATTTT

J: TRBJ1-4
D: .
size: .
V: TRBV5-5
CDR3: CASSSRNRDGSNEKLFF
DNA: TGTGCCAGCAGCTCCCGGAACAGAGATGGATCTAATGAAAAACTGTTTTTT

J: TRBJ1-1
D: .
size: .
V: TRBV4-1
CDR3: CASSQILGGGMNTEAFF
DNA: TGCGCCAGCAGCCAAATCCTAGGGGGGGGAATGAACACTGAAGCTTTCTTT

J: TRBJ2-3
D: .
size: .
V: TRBV12-3/TRBV12-4
CDR3: CASSSYRDTQYF
DNA: TGTGCCAGCAGTTCCTATCGGGATACGCAGTATTTT

J: TRBJ1-1
D: .
size: .
V: TRBV5-1
CDR3: CASSSYQRNTEAFF
DNA: TGCGCCAGCAGCTCTTACCAACGGAACACTGAAGCTTTCTTT

J: TRBJ2-2
D: TRBD1
size: .
V: TRBV20-1
CDR3: CSARVTGANTGELFF
DNA: TGCAGTGCTAGAGTGACAGGGGCTAACACCGGGGAGCTGTTTTTT

J: TRBJ1-6
D: .
size: .
V: TRBV4-3
CDR3: CASSQGKNSYNSPLHF
DNA: TGCGCCAGCAGCCAAGGAAAAAACTCCTATAATTCACCCCTCCACTTT

J: TRBJ1-4
D: .
size: many
V: TRBV29-1
CDR3: CSGSIGPEEKLFF
DNA: TGCAGCGGTTCAATAGGGCCCGAGGAAAAACTGTTTTTT

J: TRBJ2-3
D: TRBD2
size: .
V: TRBV12-3/TRBV12-4
CDR3: CASSHSGGYTETQYF
DNA: TGTGCCAGCAGTCATAGCGGGGGATACACAGAGACGCAGTATTTT

J: TRBJ1-2
D: .
size: .
V: TRBV6-5
CDR3: CASSHRGGGVGYTF
DNA: TGTGCCAGCAGTCACCGGGGTGGAGGAGTTGGCTACACCTTC

J: TRBJ2-2
D: .
size: .
V: TRBV6-6
CDR3: CASNQPNTGELFF
DNA: TGTGCCAGCAACCAACCTAACACCGGGGAGCTGTTTTTT

J: TRBJ1-2
D: .
size: .
V: TRBV4-2
CDR3: CASSQDLRGAENGYTF
DNA: TGTGCCAGCAGCCAAGATCTAAGGGGGGCGGAGAATGGCTACACCTTC

J: TRBJ1-1
D: .
size: .
V: TRBV27
CDR3: CATFRAGASVPLRYTEAFF
DNA: TGTGCCACATTTCGCGCCGGCGCATCTGTACCGTTAAGGTATACTGAAGCTTTCTTT

J: TRBJ2-7
D: .
size: few
V: TRBV2
CDR3: CASMTVDGPYEQYF
DNA: TGTGCCAGCATGACGGTGGACGGACCCTACGAGCAGTACTTC

J: TRBJ2-7
D: .
size: .
V: TRBV7-2
CDR3: CASSLADSYNEQYF
DNA: TGTGCCAGCAGCTTAGCGGACTCCTACAATGAGCAGTACTTC

J: TRBJ2-2
D: .
size: .
V: TRBV4-1
CDR3: CASSPPGQRTGELFF
DNA: TGCGCCAGCAGCCCCCCAGGACAGAGAACCGGGGAGCTGTTTTTT

J: TRBJ2-5
D: .
size: .
V: TRBV5-5
CDR3: CASSFRLRETQYF
DNA: TGTGCCAGCAGCTTTCGGCTGCGGGAGACCCAGTACTTC

J: TRBJ1-5
D: .
size: .
V: TRBV7-2
CDR3: CASSPVVGPDQPQHF
DNA: TGTGCCAGCAGCCCCGTCGTAGGACCCGATCAGCCCCAGCATTTT

J: TRBJ1-1
D: .
size: .
V: TRBV7-3
CDR3: CASSSYTVTRNTEAFF
DNA: TGTGCCAGCAGCTCATATACCGTTACAAGGAACACTGAAGCTTTCTTT

J: TRBJ1-1
D: .
size: .
V: TRBV18
CDR3: CASSPGQHNTEAFF
DNA: TGTGCCAGCTCACCAGGACAGCATAACACTGAAGCTTTCTTT

J: TRBJ1-5
D: .
size: .
V: TRBV2
CDR3: CASSEAGNQPQHF
DNA: TGTGCCAGCAGTGAAGCCGGGAATCAGCCCCAGCATTTT

J: TRBJ2-4
D: .
size: .
V: TRBV6-6
CDR3: CASSYSEGSIQYF
DNA: TGTGCCAGCAGTTACTCAGAGGGAAGCATTCAGTACTTC

J: TRBJ2-7
D: .
size: .
V: TRBV9
CDR3: CASSGSQNNEQYF
DNA: TGTGCCAGCAGCGGGAGTCAGAACAATGAGCAGTACTTC

J: TRBJ1-2
D: .
size: .
V: TRBV4-3
CDR3: CASSSYGRFYGYTF
DNA: TGCGCCAGCAGCTCTTACGGACGGTTCTATGGCTACACCTTC

J: TRBJ1-2
D: .
size: few
V: TRBV27
CDR3: CASSLQGSGDDGYTF
DNA: TGTGCCAGCAGCTTACAGGGTAGTGGGGACGATGGCTACACCTTC

J: TRBJ1-2
D: .
size: few
V: TRBV3-1
CDR3: CASSQDRGSLYGYTF
DNA: TGTGCCAGCAGCCAAGATAGGGGTAGCCTCTATGGCTACACCTTC

J: TRBJ2-3
D: .
size: many
V: TRBV2
CDR3: CAVLDRTSTDTQYF
DNA: TGTGCCGTCTTGGACAGAACTAGCACAGATACGCAGTATTTT

J: TRBJ1-1
D: .
size: once
V: TRBV3-1
CDR3: CASSQGFKAFF
DNA: TGTGCCAGCAGCCAGGGTTTTAAAGCTTTCTTT

J: TRBJ2-3
D: .
size: .
V: TRBV30
CDR3: CAWSETGTDTQYF
DNA: TGTGCCTGGAGTGAGACGGGCACAGATACGCAGTATTTT

J: TRBJ1-5
D: .
size: few
V: TRBV20-1
CDR3: CSARDQAGGSNQPQHF
DNA: TGCAGTGCTAGAGATCAGGCAGGTGGTAGCAATCAGCCCCAGCATTTT

J: TRBJ2-1
D: .
size: .
V: TRBV6-5
CDR3: CASSYSGESSYNEQFF
DNA: TGTGCCAGCAGTTACTCGGGCGAGAGCTCCTACAATGAGCAGTTCTTC

J: TRBJ1-2
D: .
size: few
V: TRBV11-2
CDR3: CASSLDLQGGYTF
DNA: TGTGCCAGCAGCTTAGATCTTCAGGGGGGCTACACCTTC

J: TRBJ1-5
D: .
size: once
V: TRBV4-2
CDR3: CASSQDTQGRQPQHF
DNA: TGTGCCAGCAGCCAAGATACCCAGGGGCGTCAGCCCCAGCATTTT

J: TRBJ2-1
D: .
size: few
V: TRBV4-1
CDR3: CASSWTENNEQFF
DNA: TGCGCCAGCAGCTGGACAGAAAACAATGAGCAGTTCTTC

J: TRBJ1-3
D: .
size: few
V: TRBV4-3
CDR3: CASSQGTGSGNTIYF
DNA: TGCGCCAGCAGCCAAGGGACGGGGTCTGGAAACACCATATATTTT

J: TRBJ1-2
D: TRBD1
size: .
V: TRBV30
CDR3: CAWSAVTGGEGYTF
DNA: TGTGCCTGGAGCGCCGTGACAGGGGGCGAGGGCTACACCTTC

J: TRBJ2-1
D: .
size: many
V: TRBV29-1
CDR3: CSKVFGNEQFF
DNA: TGCAGCAAGGTCTTTGGCAATGAGCAGTTCTTC

J: TRBJ1-2
D: .
size: .
V: TRBV2
CDR3: CASSPREEGGYTF
DNA: TGTGCCAGCAGTCCCCGGGAAGAGGGTGGCTACACCTTC

J: TRBJ2-3
D: .
size: .
V: TRBV12-3/TRBV12-4
CDR3: CASSLRGIDTQYF
DNA: TGTGCCAGCAGTTTAAGGGGTATAGATACGCAGTATTTT

J: TRBJ2-3
D: TRBD1
size: .
V: TRBV12-3/TRBV12-4
CDR3: CASIYRDRGTDTQYF
DNA: TGTGCCAGCATTTACCGGGACAGGGGGACAGATACGCAGTATTTT

J: TRBJ1-2
D: TRBD1
size: many
V: TRBV12-3/TRBV12-4
CDR3: CASSLAWTGKDYGYTF
DNA: TGTGCCAGCAGTTTAGCGTGGACAGGGAAGGACTATGGCTACACCTTC

J: TRBJ1-5
D: TRBD1
size: .
V: TRBV6-2/TRBV6-3
CDR3: CASSVGTGQKGHF
DNA: TGTGCCAGCAGTGTCGGGACAGGGCAAAAGGGGCATTTT

J: TRBJ1-4
D: .
size: once
V: TRBV12-3/TRBV12-4
CDR3: CAGSWAGDEKLFF
DNA: TGTGCCGGCAGTTGGGCAGGGGATGAAAAACTGTTTTTT

J: TRBJ2-1
D: TRBD1
size: .
V: TRBV7-2
CDR3: CASSLVGQGLNEQFF
DNA: TGTGCCAGCAGCTTAGTTGGACAGGGACTCAATGAGCAGTTCTTC

J: TRBJ1-2
D: .
size: .
V: TRBV29-1
CDR3: CSVKVWGSSDPLANYGYTF
DNA: TGCAGCGTTAAGGTTTGGGGGAGCTCCGACCCCTTAGCTAACTATGGCTACACCTTC

J: TRBJ1-5
D: .
size: .
V: TRBV7-6
CDR3: CASSLGAGAWQPQHF
DNA: TGTGCCAGCAGCTTAGGAGCGGGGGCTTGGCAGCCCCAGCATTTT

J: TRBJ2-3
D: .
size: .
V: TRBV7-9
CDR3: CATSGQGRPDTQYF
DNA: TGTGCCACCTCCGGGCAGGGGCGACCAGATACGCAGTATTTT

J: TRBJ2-1
D: TRBD1
size: .
V: TRBV18
CDR3: CASSTKTGDNEQFF
DNA: TGTGCCAGCTCAACAAAGACAGGGGACAATGAGCAGTTCTTC

J: TRBJ1-1
D: TRBD1
size: .
V: TRBV14
CDR3: CASGQWAHGTANTEAFF
DNA: TGTGCCAGCGGCCAATGGGCTCACGGGACAGCGAACACTGAAGCTTTCTTT

J: TRBJ2-2
D: .
size: .
V: TRBV7-2
CDR3: CASSLFGIPGSDTGELFF
DNA: TGTGCCAGCAGCTTATTTGGTATCCCAGGGTCGGACACCGGGGAGCTGTTTTTT

J: TRBJ2-2
D: .
size: .
V: TRBV30
CDR3: CAWASTGYAGELFF
DNA: TGTGCCTGGGCCTCCACAGGGTATGCCGGGGAGCTGTTTTTT

J: TRBJ2-1
D: .
size: .
V: TRBV4-3
CDR3: CASTQSPYDEQFF
DNA: TGCGCCAGCACCCAATCACCATACGACGAGCAGTTCTTC

J: TRBJ1-3
D: TRBD1
size: .
V: TRBV29-1
CDR3: CSVGQGLPGNTIYF
DNA: TGCAGCGTAGGACAGGGATTACCTGGAAACACCATATATTTT